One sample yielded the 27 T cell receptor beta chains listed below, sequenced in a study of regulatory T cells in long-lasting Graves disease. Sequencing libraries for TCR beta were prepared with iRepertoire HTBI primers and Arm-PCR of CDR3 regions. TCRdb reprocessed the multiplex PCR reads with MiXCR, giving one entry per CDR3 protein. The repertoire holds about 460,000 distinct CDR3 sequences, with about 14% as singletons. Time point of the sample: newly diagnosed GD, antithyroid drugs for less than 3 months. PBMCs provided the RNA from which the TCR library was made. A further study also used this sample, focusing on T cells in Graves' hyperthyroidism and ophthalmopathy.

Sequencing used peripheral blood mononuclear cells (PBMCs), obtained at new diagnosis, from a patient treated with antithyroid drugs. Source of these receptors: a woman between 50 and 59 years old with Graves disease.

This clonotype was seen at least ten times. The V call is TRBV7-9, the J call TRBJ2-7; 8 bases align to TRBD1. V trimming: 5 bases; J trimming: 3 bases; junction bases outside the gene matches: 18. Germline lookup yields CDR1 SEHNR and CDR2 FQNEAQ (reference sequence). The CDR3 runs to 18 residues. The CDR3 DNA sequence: TGTGCCAGCAGCATCCGGGACAGGCCTGCATCGACGATCTACGAGCAGTACTTC. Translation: CASSIRDRPASTIYEQYF.

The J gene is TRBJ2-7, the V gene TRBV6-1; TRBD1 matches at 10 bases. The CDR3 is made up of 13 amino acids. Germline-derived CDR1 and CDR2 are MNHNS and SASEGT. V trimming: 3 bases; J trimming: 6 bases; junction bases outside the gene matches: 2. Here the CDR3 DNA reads TGTGCCAGCAGTGAGGGACAGGGGTCCGAGCAGTACTTC. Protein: CASSEGQGSEQYF.

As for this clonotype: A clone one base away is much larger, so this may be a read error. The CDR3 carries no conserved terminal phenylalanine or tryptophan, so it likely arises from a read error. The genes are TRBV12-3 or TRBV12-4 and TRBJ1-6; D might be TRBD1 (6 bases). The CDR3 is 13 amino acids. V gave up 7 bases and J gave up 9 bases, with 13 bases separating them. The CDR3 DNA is TGTGCCAGCACGGGACAAAATTTTTCACCCCTCCACGTT. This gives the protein CASTGQNFSPLHV.

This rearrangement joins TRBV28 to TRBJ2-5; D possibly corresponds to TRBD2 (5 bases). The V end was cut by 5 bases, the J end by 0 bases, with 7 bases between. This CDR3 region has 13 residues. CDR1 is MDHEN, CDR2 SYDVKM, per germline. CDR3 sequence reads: CASSPDYQETQYF. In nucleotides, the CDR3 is TGTGCCAGCAGTCCGGACTACCAAGAGACCCAGTACTTC.

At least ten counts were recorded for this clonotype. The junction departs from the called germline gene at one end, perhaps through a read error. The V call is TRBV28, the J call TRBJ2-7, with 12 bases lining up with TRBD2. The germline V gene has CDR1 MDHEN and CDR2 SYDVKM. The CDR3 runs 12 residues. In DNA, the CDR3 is TGTGCCAGCAGTTCGCCGACTAGCGGGAGCACCTTC. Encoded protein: CASSSPTSGSTF.

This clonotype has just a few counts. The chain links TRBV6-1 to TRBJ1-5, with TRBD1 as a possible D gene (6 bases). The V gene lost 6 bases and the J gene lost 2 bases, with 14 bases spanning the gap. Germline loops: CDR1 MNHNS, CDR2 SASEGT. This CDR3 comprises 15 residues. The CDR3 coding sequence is TGTGCCAGCAGATCTTCAGGGGCAGGCAATCAGCCCCAGCATTTT. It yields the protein CASRSSGAGNQPQHF.

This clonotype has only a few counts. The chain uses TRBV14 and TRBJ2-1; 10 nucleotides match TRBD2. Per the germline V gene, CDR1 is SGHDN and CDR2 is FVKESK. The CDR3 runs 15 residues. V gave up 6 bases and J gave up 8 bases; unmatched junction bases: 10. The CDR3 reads CASSPGTSVGDEQFF. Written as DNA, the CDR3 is TGTGCCAGCAGTCCCGGGACTAGCGTTGGGGATGAGCAGTTCTTC.

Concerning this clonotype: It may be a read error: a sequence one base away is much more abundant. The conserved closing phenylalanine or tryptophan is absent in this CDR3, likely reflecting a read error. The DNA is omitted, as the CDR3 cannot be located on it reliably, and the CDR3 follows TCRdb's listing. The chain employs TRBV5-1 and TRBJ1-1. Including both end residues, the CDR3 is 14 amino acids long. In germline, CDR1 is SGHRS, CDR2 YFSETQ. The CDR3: CASSLAVWSEGGFL.

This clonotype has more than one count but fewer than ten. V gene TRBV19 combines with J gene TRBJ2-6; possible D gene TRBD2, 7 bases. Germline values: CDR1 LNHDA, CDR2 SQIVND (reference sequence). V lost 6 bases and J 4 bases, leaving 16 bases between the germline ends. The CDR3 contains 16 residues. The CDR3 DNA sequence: TGTGCCAGTAGAACTCGGGGGGCGGGAGGGGCCAACGTCCTGACTTTC. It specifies CASRTRGAGGANVLTF. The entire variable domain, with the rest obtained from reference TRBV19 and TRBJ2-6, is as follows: DGGITQSPKYLFRKEGQNVTLSCEQNLNHDAMYWYRQDPGQGLRLIYYSQIVNDFQKGDIAEGYSVSREKKESFPLTVTSAQKNPTAFYLCASRTRGAGGANVLTFGAGSRLTVL.

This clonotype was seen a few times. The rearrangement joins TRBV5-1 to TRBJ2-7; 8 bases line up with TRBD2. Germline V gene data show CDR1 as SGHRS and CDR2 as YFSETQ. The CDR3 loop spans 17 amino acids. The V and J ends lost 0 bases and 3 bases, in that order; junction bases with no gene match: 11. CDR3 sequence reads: CASSLGPTSGTIYEQYF. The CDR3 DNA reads TGCGCCAGCAGCTTGGGACCCACTAGCGGAACCATCTACGAGCAGTACTTC.

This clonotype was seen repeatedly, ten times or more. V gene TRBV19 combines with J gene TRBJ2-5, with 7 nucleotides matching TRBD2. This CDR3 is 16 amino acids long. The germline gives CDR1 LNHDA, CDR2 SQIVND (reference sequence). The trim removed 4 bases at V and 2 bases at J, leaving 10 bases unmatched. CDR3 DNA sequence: TGTGCCAGTAGTAGTTTAGACGGGGGGATACAAGAGACCCAGTACTTC. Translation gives CASSSLDGGIQETQYF.

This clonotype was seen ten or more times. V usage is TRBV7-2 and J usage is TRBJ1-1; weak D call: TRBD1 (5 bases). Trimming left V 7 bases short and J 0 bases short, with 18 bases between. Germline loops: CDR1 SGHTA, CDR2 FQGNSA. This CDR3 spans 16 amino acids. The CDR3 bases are TGTGCCAGCACCTACTCCGGGACGGACATGAACACTGAAGCTTTCTTT. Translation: CASTYSGTDMNTEAFF.

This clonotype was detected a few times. The CDR3 reads CASSAPTSGFYSSYNEQFF. The CDR3 DNA reads TGTGCCAGCAGCGCCCCGACTAGCGGGTTTTACAGCTCCTACAATGAGCAGTTCTTC. J is TRBJ2-1 and V is TRBV7-9; 10 bases are shared with TRBD2. There are 19 residues in the CDR3. The J segment lost 0 bases and the V segment lost 5 bases, leaving 13 bases of the junction unmatched. The V gene's germline CDR1 is SEHNR and CDR2 FQNEAQ (reference sequence).

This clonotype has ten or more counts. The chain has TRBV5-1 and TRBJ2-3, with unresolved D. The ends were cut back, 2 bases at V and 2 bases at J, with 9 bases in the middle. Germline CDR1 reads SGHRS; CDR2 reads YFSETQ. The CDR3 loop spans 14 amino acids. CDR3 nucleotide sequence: TGCGCCAGCAGCTTAACTCAGGCCACAGATACGCAGTATTTT. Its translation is CASSLTQATDTQYF.

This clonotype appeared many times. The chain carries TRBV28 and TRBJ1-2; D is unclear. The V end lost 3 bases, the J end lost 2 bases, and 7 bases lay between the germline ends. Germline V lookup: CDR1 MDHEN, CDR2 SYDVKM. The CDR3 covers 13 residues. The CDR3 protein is CASSFGQNYGYTF. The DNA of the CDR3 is TGTGCCAGCAGTTTTGGCCAGAACTATGGCTACACCTTC.

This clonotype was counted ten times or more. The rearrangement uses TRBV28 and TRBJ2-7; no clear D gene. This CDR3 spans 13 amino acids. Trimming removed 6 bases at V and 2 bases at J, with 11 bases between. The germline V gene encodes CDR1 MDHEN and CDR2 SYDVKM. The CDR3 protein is CASRVGFPYEQYF. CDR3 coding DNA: TGTGCCAGCAGAGTTGGGTTTCCCTACGAGCAGTACTTC.

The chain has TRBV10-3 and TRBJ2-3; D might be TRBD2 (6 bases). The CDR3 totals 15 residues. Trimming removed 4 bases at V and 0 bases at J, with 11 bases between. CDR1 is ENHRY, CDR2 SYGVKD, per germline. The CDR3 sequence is CAISGPGTSTDTQYF. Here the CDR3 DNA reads TGTGCCATCAGTGGACCCGGGACTAGCACAGATACGCAGTATTTT.

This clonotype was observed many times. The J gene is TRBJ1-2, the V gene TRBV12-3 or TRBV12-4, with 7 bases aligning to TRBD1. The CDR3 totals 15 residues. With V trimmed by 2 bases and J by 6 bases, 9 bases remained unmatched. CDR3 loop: CASSLTGVGLDGYTF. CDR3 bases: TGTGCCAGCAGTTTAACAGGGGTGGGTTTGGATGGCTACACCTTC.

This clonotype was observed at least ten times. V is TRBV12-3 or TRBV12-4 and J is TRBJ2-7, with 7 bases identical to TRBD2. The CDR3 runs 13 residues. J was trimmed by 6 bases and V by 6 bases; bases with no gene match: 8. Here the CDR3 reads CASSPGLLGEQYF. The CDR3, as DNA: TGTGCCAGCAGCCCGGGACTATTAGGCGAGCAGTACTTC.

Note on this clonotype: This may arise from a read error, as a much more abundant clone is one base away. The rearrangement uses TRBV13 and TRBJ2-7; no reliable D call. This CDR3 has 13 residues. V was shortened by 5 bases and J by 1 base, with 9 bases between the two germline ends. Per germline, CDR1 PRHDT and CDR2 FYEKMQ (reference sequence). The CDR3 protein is CASSPQVSYEQYF. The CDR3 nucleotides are TGTGCCAGCAGCCCTCAGGTGTCCTACGAGCAGTACTTC. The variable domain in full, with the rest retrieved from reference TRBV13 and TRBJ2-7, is AAGVIQSPRHLIKEKRETATLKCYPIPRHDTVYWYQQGPGQDPQFLISFYEKMQSDKGSIPDRFSAQQFSDYHSELNMSSLELGDSALYFCASSPQVSYEQYFGPGTRLTVT.

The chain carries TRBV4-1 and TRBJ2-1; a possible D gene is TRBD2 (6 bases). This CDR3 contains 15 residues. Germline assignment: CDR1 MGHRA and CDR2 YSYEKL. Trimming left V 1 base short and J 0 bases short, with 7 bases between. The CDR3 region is CASSQAGLSYNEQFF. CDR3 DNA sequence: TGCGCCAGCAGCCAAGCGGGACTCTCCTACAATGAGCAGTTCTTC.

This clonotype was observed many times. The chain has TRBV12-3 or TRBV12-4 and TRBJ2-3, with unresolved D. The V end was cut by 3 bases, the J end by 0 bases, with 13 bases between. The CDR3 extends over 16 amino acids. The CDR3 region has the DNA TGTGCCAGCAGTTTTACCCATTCCGTCAGCACAGATACGCAGTATTTT. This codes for CASSFTHSVSTDTQYF.

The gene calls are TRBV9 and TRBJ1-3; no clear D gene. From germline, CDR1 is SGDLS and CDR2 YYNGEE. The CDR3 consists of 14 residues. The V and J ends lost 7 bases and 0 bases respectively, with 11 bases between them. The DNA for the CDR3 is TGTGCCAGCCGCAAAGGTAGCTCTGGAAACACCATATATTTT. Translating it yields CASRKGSSGNTIYF. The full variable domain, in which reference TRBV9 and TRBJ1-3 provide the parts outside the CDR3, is DSGVTQTPKHLITATGQRVTLRCSPRSGDLSVYWYQQSLDQGLQFLIQYYNGEERAKGNILERFSAQQFPDLHSELNLSSLELGDSALYFCASRKGSSGNTIYFGEGSWLTVV.

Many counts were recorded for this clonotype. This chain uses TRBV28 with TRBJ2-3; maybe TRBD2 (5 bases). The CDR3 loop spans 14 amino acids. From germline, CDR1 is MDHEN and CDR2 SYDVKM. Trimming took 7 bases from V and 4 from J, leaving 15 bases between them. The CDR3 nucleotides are TGTGCCAGCACCCCCAGAGGGCCATCAGATACGCAGTATTTT. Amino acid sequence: CASTPRGPSDTQYF. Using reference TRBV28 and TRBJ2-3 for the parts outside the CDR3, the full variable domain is DVKVTQSSRYLVKRTGEKVFLECVQDMDHENMFWYRQDPGLGLRLIYFSYDVKMKEKGDIPEGYSVSREKKERFSLILESASTNQTSMYLCASTPRGPSDTQYFGPGTRLTVL.

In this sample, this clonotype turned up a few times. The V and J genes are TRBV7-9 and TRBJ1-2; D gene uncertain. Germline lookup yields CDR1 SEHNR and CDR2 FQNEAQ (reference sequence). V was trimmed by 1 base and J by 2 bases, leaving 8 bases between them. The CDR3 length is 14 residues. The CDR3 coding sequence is TGTGCCAGCAGCTTAGTTACCGCCAACTATGGCTACACCTTC. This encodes CASSLVTANYGYTF.

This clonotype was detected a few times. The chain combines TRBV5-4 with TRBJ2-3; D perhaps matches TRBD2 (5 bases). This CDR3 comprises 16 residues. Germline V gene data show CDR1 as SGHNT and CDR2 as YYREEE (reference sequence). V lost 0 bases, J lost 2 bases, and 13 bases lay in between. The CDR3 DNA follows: TGTGCCAGCAGCTTGGGAGCGGATATATCCACAGATACGCAGTATTTT. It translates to CASSLGADISTDTQYF.

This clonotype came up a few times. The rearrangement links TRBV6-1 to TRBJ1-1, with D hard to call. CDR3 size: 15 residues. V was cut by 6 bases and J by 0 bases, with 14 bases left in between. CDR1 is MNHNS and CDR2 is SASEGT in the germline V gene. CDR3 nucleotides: TGTGCCAGCAGCGCCCCTCCGGGATTGAACACTGAAGCTTTCTTT. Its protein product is CASSAPPGLNTEAFF.